This T cell receptor beta chain was sequenced in a study of CD8+CD57+ T cells in acquired aplastic anemia. Study-wide background: Each DNA sample taken from sorted CD4+ and CD8+ cells came to 3 to 3.5 ug on average.

The table lists this clonotype with many counts. Only patients with CD8+CD57+ cell expansion on flow cytometry were chosen for sequencing. Severe acquired aplastic anemia was the diagnosis recorded for all patients. Patients had not yet gotten any therapy when their blood was taken for sampling. Trimming removed 1 base at V and 0 bases at J, with 10 bases between. The CDR3 covers 17 residues. Germline V lookup: CDR1 MGHRA, CDR2 YSYEKL. It was genomic DNA that served as the template for profiling TCR beta VDJ and CDR3. TCRdb re-called the reads through MiXCR, storing one row per CDR3 protein. Among 210,000 or so distinct CDR3 sequences, roughly 50% were seen once, and the ten largest hold just under 20%.

The specimen was sorted CD4+, CD8+, or CD8+CD57+ T cells (not recorded which) from PBMCs. The clonotype originates from a human donor with aplastic anemia. The chain has TRBV4-1 and TRBJ2-6; D gene ambiguous. CDR3 sequence reads: CASSQGTANSGANVLTF. In DNA, the CDR3 is TGCGCCAGCAGCCAAGGGACGGCCAACTCTGGGGCCAACGTCCTGACTTTC.